The 6 T cell receptor beta chains below were found in one sample sequenced in a study of T-cell memory formation after mild COVID-19. TCRdb reprocessed the 5' RACE reads via MiXCR and lists one record per CDR3 protein. The sample contains 250,000 to 300,000 distinct CDR3 sequences, roughly 16% of which appear only once. The sample was PBMCs or a T cell subset sorted from them (not recorded which). The source of these receptors is a man between 18 and 29 years old who had mild COVID-19 (a few samples of this study predate the infection). Cell type and time point are not known.

This clonotype has just a few counts. V is TRBV20-1 and J is TRBJ2-1; the D gene is possibly TRBD2 (5 bases). Per germline, CDR1 DFQATT and CDR2 SNEGSKA (reference sequence). V dropped 6 bases and J dropped 0 bases, with 12 bases sitting between them. The CDR3 runs 14 residues. The DNA for the CDR3 is TGCAGTGCGCCCGCGAGGGTCTCCTACAATGAGCAGTTCTTC. Amino acids: CSAPARVSYNEQFF.

V and J are TRBV7-2 and TRBJ2-6; D ambiguous. This CDR3 is 16 amino acids long. Germline assignment: CDR1 SGHTA and CDR2 FQGNSA. The ends were cut back, 6 bases at V and 2 bases at J, with 14 bases in the middle. The CDR3 region has the DNA TGTGCCAGCAGGGTTACTTGGGTACCTGGGGCCAACGTCCTGACTTTC. Amino acids: CASRVTWVPGANVLTF.

A few counts support this clonotype. The chain has TRBV12-3 or TRBV12-4 and TRBJ1-5, with a tentative D call TRBD1 (5 bases). Trimming removed 6 bases at V and 2 bases at J, with 11 bases between. This CDR3 comprises 14 residues. The CDR3 region is CASRVDSRNQPQHF. The CDR3 nucleotides are TGTGCCAGCAGAGTCGACAGCCGCAATCAGCCCCAGCATTTT.

V is TRBV6-2 or TRBV6-3 and J is TRBJ2-1; unclear D gene. CDR1 and CDR2 from the germline V gene are MNHEY and SVGEGT. The CDR3 totals 16 residues. With 7 bases removed from V and 8 bases from J, the gap between germline ends came to 24 bases. This chain's CDR3 is CASMQFGWTSLDEQFF. The CDR3 nucleotides are TGTGCCAGCATGCAGTTCGGGTGGACGAGTCTGGATGAGCAGTTCTTC.

This clonotype appeared a few times. This chain connects TRBV9 to TRBJ1-2; TRBD1 is a possible D gene (6 bases). The CDR3 covers 17 residues. Germline CDR1 SGDLS, CDR2 YYNGEE. V was cut by 4 bases and J by 4 bases, with 23 bases left in between. DNA for the CDR3: TGTGCCAGCAGCCCTTCAGGACAGCCTCTGACAGTCTATGGCTACACCTTC. Its protein product is CASSPSGQPLTVYGYTF.

The rearrangement joins TRBV9 to TRBJ2-3; D remains unclear. This CDR3 region has 13 residues. The germline gives CDR1 SGDLS, CDR2 YYNGEE. The V end lost 0 bases, the J end lost 0 bases, and 2 bases lay between the germline ends. Written as DNA, the CDR3 is TGTGCCAGCAGCGTAGACAGCACAGATACGCAGTATTTT. It encodes CASSVDSTDTQYF.